This T cell receptor beta chain is drawn from a study of regulatory T cells in long-lasting Graves disease (dated by TCRdb to the early 2020s). Study-level background: Antithyroid drugs had been taken for less than 3 months by newly diagnosed Graves' disease patients. The study was registered as a clinical trial and conducted in China. This study used TCR sequencing and RNA sequencing of peripheral blood to compare persistent Graves' disease patients against newly diagnosed Graves' disease patients. A total of about 33 samples underwent TCR sequencing: around 13 from persistent and roughly 20 from newly diagnosed Graves' disease patients. What the study reported, not specific to this receptor: The study examined only peripheral blood because the primary lesion, thyroid tissue, could not be accessed. The authors noted that the small sample size was a limitation that may lower accuracy. Preferential use of TRBV28, TRBJ1-2 and TRBJ2-5 was observed in persistent disease, whereas TRBV20-1 and TRBJ2-1 were favored in newly diagnosed disease. More public clonotypes were shared among persistent patients (over 2,500) than among newly diagnosed patients (roughly 1,000). Compared with newly diagnosed patients, persistent Graves' disease patients had lower TCR Shannon entropy and fewer highly expanded clones, which suggests clonal expansion. Sequencing and analysis were restricted to the TCR beta chain.

Preparation of the library involved multiplex PCR. The instrument given in TCRdb is Illumina HiSeq 4000. TCR beta libraries were built with iRepertoire HTBI primers and Arm-PCR amplification of CDR3 regions. Before sequencing, the PCR products underwent gel purification. The published analysis was carried out like this. Gene usage analysis of CDR3 amino acid clonotypes used the 62 TRBV and more than 13 TRBJ segments found across samples. Filtered high-quality paired reads were merged into contigs using COPE and FqMerger. BLAST was used to align contigs to IMGT TRBV, TRBD and TRBJ reference genes, with CDR3 defined following IMGT. Any clonotype with a frequency above 0.1% was classified as a highly expanded clone. Shannon entropy was used to measure repertoire diversity, and the Gini coefficient was used to measure V-J evenness. Clonotypes shared by more than one individual were considered public. TCRdb took the public reads, trimmed them with fastp at Q25, ran MiXCR for clone calling and kept in-frame beta chains. Every distinct CDR3 protein forms one entry, paired with its most common genes and DNA. The V and J calls and clone size come from TCRdb's table, not from the authors' own analysis. Within this sample are some 220,000 distinct CDR3 sequences, with roughly 18% of them counted one time only. Clones ranked in the top ten supply about an eighth of the sample.

Clipping removes 5 bases from V and 0 bases from J, with 10 as the unmatched junction base count. The CDR3 sequence holds 17 residues, the cysteine and phenylalanine included. Solely the CDR3 DNA is kept, with 51 bases framed from the first base. CDR1 and CDR2 (MDHEN, SYDVKM) derive from the germline V gene. Details on this clonotype: Its cognate antigen has yet to be identified. The sample holds no much larger clone one base away, and base qualities are not on file.

The time point label of this sample denotes: newly diagnosed GD, antithyroid drugs for less than 3 months. For both TCR sequencing and RNA sequencing, RNA was extracted from PBMCs using TRIzol. The diagnosis of Graves' disease was made according to American Thyroid Association guidelines. Patients were recruited from an endocrinology department in Xi'an, China. From each patient, approximately 9 milliliters of peripheral blood was collected into an EDTA anticoagulant tube. Ficoll Paque Plus density gradient separation was used to isolate PBMCs, and no further T cell sorting was done. An Agilent 2100 Bioanalyzer and agarose gel were used to assess RNA quality, and a NanoDrop 2000 was used to measure RNA concentration. These data are also associated with another study on T cells in Graves' hyperthyroidism and ophthalmopathy. As noted in the second study: Graves' hyperthyroidism was defined as stable when no progression to ophthalmopathy occurred over 18 months of follow-up. Hyperthyroidism patients were newly diagnosed, had a disease duration of under 2 months, and were aged 18 to 65 years. Exclusion was applied to patients with uncontrolled infections, other autoimmune diseases, pregnancy or lactation. Diagnoses were established on the basis of clinical symptoms, serum thyroxine and TRAb, thyroid ultrasound, and orbital computed tomography. The first round of RT-PCR for the TCR CDR3 was performed with the HTBI primer set and the Qiagen OneStep RT-PCR kit. Blood samples also contained most of the expanded thyroid clonotypes (frequency above 0.001), which suggests that blood repertoires may reflect thyroid immune responses. A 13 V-J signature model separated ophthalmopathy from stable hyperthyroidism, with about 90% sensitivity and roughly 81% specificity in cross-validation and 80%/75% in testing. In validation, the model predicted progression to ophthalmopathy with 65% to 71% sensitivity and over 72% specificity, a median of roughly seven months before onset. A discovery cohort of around 98 patients, about 40 with Graves' ophthalmopathy and 57 with stable Graves' hyperthyroidism, was used to find distinguishing TCR V-J signatures. Prospective prediction of ophthalmopathy was tested in an independent validation cohort consisting of about 19 hyperthyroidism patients and more than 15 patients who later progressed to ophthalmopathy. The 75 to 100 discovery patients were divided at random into training and test sets in a 7:3 ratio. The study also compared thyroid tissue and blood T-cell repertoires from 6 or 7 Graves' hyperthyroidism patients. After blood sampling, hyperthyroidism patients were treated with methimazole at a starting dose of 30 mg daily, and ophthalmopathy patients were treated with high-dose intravenous methylprednisolone. A second multiplex PCR round built the libraries, followed by size selection and purification. Libraries were sequenced paired-end with 100 bp reads on an Illumina HiSeq2000. SOAPnuke was used to process the raw data, with reads discarded if the reads contained adapters or uncalled bases, had a mean Phred below 15, or lacked an exact constant-primer or identifier match. COPE v1.2.5 was used to merge the high-quality paired reads, and each unique nucleotide sequence was defined as a clonotype. Clonotypes were aligned to IMGT TRBV, TRBD and TRBJ reference segments using MiTCR v1.1. The analysis included only V-J combinations with a frequency above 0.0001, which together covered 99% to 99.2% of the repertoires. The TCS score was defined as F50 (clonal expansion) divided by E x V (chaos), with BLOSUM62-based TCRdist calculated between CDR3 peptides within each V-J. Welch's t-statistics and random forest reduced roughly 500 V-J features to fewer than 15, which were used in a naive Bayes classifier (R e1071). Sample size was not statistically predetermined, and investigators were not blinded to group allocation. The paper describes TCR Vbeta CDR3 sequencing of 135 peripheral blood samples, made up of 43 ophthalmopathy patients, 70 to 80 hyperthyroidism patients and 17 progressor patients.

This receptor was taken from a woman in her twenties or thirties with Graves disease. Donor details come from another sample of the same person, matched by shared clones. The receptor chain draws on TRBV28 and TRBJ2-1; 7 of the junction bases match TRBD1. The sample in question was peripheral blood mononuclear cells (PBMCs), obtained at new diagnosis, from a patient treated with antithyroid drugs. The nucleotide sequence reads as follows: TGTGCCAGCAGTATTCCGGGACAGTCCCGCTCCTACAATGAGCAGTTCTTC. Its coded protein is CASSIPGQSRSYNEQFF.